The 4 T cell receptor beta chains listed next were all sequenced from one sample in a study of T cells in localized non-small cell lung cancer. Clones were sequenced by immunoSEQ multiplex PCR, and TCRdb holds only the in-frame ones, with some missing. The data contain several thousand clones, about 29% of them seen just once; the ten biggest clones take up approximately 22%. The material was lung tumor tissue, obtained before any cancer treatment. These receptors were obtained from a woman aged 40-70 years with stage I squamous cell lung carcinoma.

This chain uses TRBV11-3 with TRBJ1-6; D is unresolved. This CDR3 has 14 amino acids. Germline V lookup: CDR1 SGHNT, CDR2 YENEEA. The germline V and J ends were trimmed by 5 bases and 7 bases, with 12 bases remaining between them. The CDR3 loop is CASSPVGSNSPLHF. The CDR3 DNA follows: TGTGCCAGCAGCCCAGTAGGGTCCAATTCACCCCTCCACTTT.

In nucleotides, the CDR3 is TGTGCCAGTAGTATAGGTGCCGGACAGGCCTTAGGGAACGAGCAGTACTTC. As protein: CASSIGAGQALGNEQYF. This chain links TRBV19 with TRBJ2-7; 7 nucleotides align to TRBD1. CDR1 is LNHDA and CDR2 is SQIVND in the germline V gene (reference sequence). The J segment lost 5 bases and the V segment lost 1 base, leaving 14 bases of the junction unmatched. The CDR3 consists of 17 residues.

In its sample, this clone was seen a few times. V usage is TRBV4-1 and J usage is TRBJ1-2; D ambiguous. The CDR3 covers 16 residues. Germline CDR1 reads MGHRA; CDR2 reads YSYEKL. V lost 1 base to trimming and J lost 0 bases, with 12 bases between them. The CDR3 bases are TGCGCCAGCAGCCAAGGGGAGGACTACTCTAACTATGGCTACACCTTC. It yields the protein CASSQGEDYSNYGYTF.

This clone came up many times. J is TRBJ2-3 and V is TRBV6-8, with D unresolved. This CDR3 is built from 14 residues. The V gene lost 0 bases and the J gene lost 3 bases, with 7 bases spanning the gap. Germline V CDR1 and CDR2: MNHGY, SAAAGT. In DNA, the CDR3 is TGTGCCAGCAGTTACTCCGTCTCGACAGATACGCAGTATTTT. Protein sequence: CASSYSVSTDTQYF.